A single sample gave rise to the 2 T cell receptor beta chains below, sequenced in a study of beta chain features in type 1 diabetes. The sequenced template was cDNA made from the entire isolated RNA. TCRdb's copy holds only in-frame clones and misses some; the assay was immunoSEQ multiplex PCR. The sample lists under 90,000 clones; around 32% were seen once. Input material: stem cell memory CD4+ T cells from blood. These receptor sequences come from a woman in her late teens or twenties in good health.

This sequence joins TRBV27 and TRBJ2-2; perhaps TRBD2 as D (6 bases). The CDR3 is 15 residues long. Per germline, CDR1 MNHEY and CDR2 SMNVEV (reference sequence). V gave up 4 bases and J gave up 0 bases, with 9 bases separating them. CDR3 nucleotides: TGTGCCAGCAGTTGGGGGGTGTCGAACACCGGGGAGCTGTTTTTT. Its translation: CASSWGVSNTGELFF.

This clone showed up just a few times. The chain links TRBV11-2 to TRBJ2-7, with no clear D. This CDR3 is built from 15 residues. Germline lookup yields CDR1 SGHAT and CDR2 FQNNGV. The germline V and J ends were trimmed by 1 base and 0 bases, with 10 bases remaining between them. The CDR3 here is CASSLAQRSSYEQYF. CDR3 DNA: TGTGCCAGCAGCTTAGCGCAGAGGAGCTCCTACGAGCAGTACTTC.